Below, 21 T cell receptor beta chains from the same sample are listed, as sequenced in a study of T cell responses to AZD1222 COVID-19 vaccine. Libraries were prepared by immunoSEQ multiplex PCR; TCRdb keeps only in-frame clonotypes and omits some of them. The top ten hold approximately 9.3% of the sample, which has about 73,000 clones, 89% seen once. This specimen was peripheral blood, taken 28 days after the second AZD1222 dose. These receptors were obtained from an adult who received the AZD1222 COVID-19 vaccine.

The chain is built from TRBV3-1 (or the pseudogene TRBV3-2) and TRBJ2-7; 7 bases are shared with TRBD1. V gave up 0 bases and J gave up 3 bases; unmatched junction bases: 5. Looked up from germline, CDR1 is LGHDT and CDR2 is YNNKEL (reference sequence). The CDR3 length is 15 residues. CDR3 nucleotides: TGTGCCAGCAGCCAAGATCCGGGACAGATCTACGAGCAGTACTTC. This encodes CASSQDPGQIYEQYF.

This clone was picked up one time. This sequence joins TRBV2 and TRBJ1-5; TRBD1 matches 10 bases. With V trimmed by 3 bases and J by 2 bases, 4 bases remained unmatched. The CDR3 consists of 16 residues. CDR1 SNHLY and CDR2 FYNNEI come from the germline V gene. The CDR3 DNA is TGTGCCAGCAGTGATAGAGGGACAGGGGGCAATCAGCCCCAGCATTTT. Translating it yields CASSDRGTGGNQPQHF.

J is TRBJ1-4 and V is TRBV5-1, with TRBD1 identical over 8 bases. Looked up from germline, CDR1 is SGHRS and CDR2 is YFSETQ. The CDR3 is 15 residues long. J lost 7 bases, V lost 3 bases, and 8 bases had no gene match. The CDR3 loop is CASSSLDRVSEKLFF. CDR3 nucleotides: TGCGCCAGCAGCTCACTGGACAGGGTTTCTGAAAAACTGTTTTTT.

The rearrangement uses TRBV19 and TRBJ1-2; TRBD1 agrees at 7 bases. Germline V gives CDR1 LNHDA, CDR2 SQIVND (reference sequence). V dropped 0 bases and J dropped 8; count of bases not matched to a gene: 3. This CDR3 is 13 amino acids long. CDR3 protein: CASSIDPRGGYTF. CDR3 sequence (DNA): TGTGCCAGTAGTATAGACCCCAGGGGGGGCTACACCTTC. Supplemented by reference TRBV19 and TRBJ1-2, the full variable domain reads DGGITQSPKYLFRKEGQNVTLSCEQNLNHDAMYWYRQDPGQGLRLIYYSQIVNDFQKGDIAEGYSVSREKKESFPLTVTSAQKNPTAFYLCASSIDPRGGYTFGSGTRLTVV.

The rearrangement links TRBV6-1 to TRBJ1-4; TRBD1 might be the D (5 bases). The CDR3 runs to 17 residues. V was cut by 2 bases and J by 7 bases, with 20 bases left in between. Germline V gene data show CDR1 as MNHNS and CDR2 as SASEGT. CDR3 amino acids: CASSESGGGGVGEKLFF. In nucleotides, the CDR3 is TGTGCCAGCAGTGAATCGGGCGGTGGGGGAGTTGGTGAAAAACTGTTTTTT.

V gene TRBV11-2 combines with J gene TRBJ1-3; D not resolved. There are 15 residues in the CDR3. The ends were cut back, 3 bases at V and 1 base at J, with 10 bases in the middle. The V gene's germline CDR1 is SGHAT and CDR2 FQNNGV. CDR3 DNA sequence: TGTGCCAGCAGCTTCAGCCCTCCATCTGGAAACACCATATATTTT. It yields the protein CASSFSPPSGNTIYF.

V and J are TRBV9 and TRBJ1-4; no firm D call. With 0 bases removed from V and 7 bases from J, the gap between germline ends came to 7 bases. This CDR3 comprises 13 residues. Germline V gives CDR1 SGDLS, CDR2 YYNGEE. CDR3 sequence: CASSVDLGEKLFF. The CDR3 region has the DNA TGTGCCAGCAGCGTAGATCTGGGTGAAAAACTGTTTTTT.

The chain employs TRBV6-5 and TRBJ2-1; 11 bases fit TRBD2. J gave up 6 bases and V 2 bases, and 6 bases lay outside the gene matches. Germline values: CDR1 MNHEY, CDR2 SVGAGI. The CDR3 consists of 16 residues. The CDR3 coding sequence is TGTGCCAGCAGTTACGGCGGGACTAGCGGAGGCAATGAGCAGTTCTTC. The encoded protein is CASSYGGTSGGNEQFF.

The chain joins TRBV11-2 to TRBJ1-6; no definite D call. Between the trimmed V and J ends, which lost 4 bases and 9 bases, there was a span of 13 bases. CDR3 length equals 14 residues. The germline V gene has CDR1 SGHAT and CDR2 FQNNGV. The CDR3 sequence is CASSSEFRRSPLHF. The DNA of the CDR3 is TGTGCCAGCAGCTCCGAGTTTAGACGTTCACCCCTCCACTTT. The entire variable domain, with the rest obtained from reference TRBV11-2 and TRBJ1-6, is as follows: EAGVAQSPRYKIIEKRQSVAFWCNPISGHATLYWYQQILGQGPKLLIQFQNNGVVDDSQLPKDRFSAERLKGVDSTLKIQPAKLEDSAVYLCASSSEFRRSPLHFGNGTRLTVT.

The chain has TRBV3-1 (or the pseudogene TRBV3-2) and TRBJ2-3; D perhaps matches TRBD2 (5 bases). Germline CDR1 LGHDT, CDR2 YNNKEL (reference sequence). The V end lost 2 bases, the J end lost 1 base, and 13 bases lay between the germline ends. The CDR3 is made up of 16 amino acids. The chain's CDR3 is CASSQRVSGGTDTQYF. CDR3 bases: TGTGCCAGCAGCCAACGGGTCAGCGGCGGCACAGATACGCAGTATTTT.

V is TRBV6-4 and J is TRBJ2-1, with D perhaps matching TRBD1 or TRBD2 (5 bases each). The CDR3 is 14 amino acids. V shed 5 bases and J shed 15 bases, with 23 bases lying between them. Per germline, CDR1 MRHNA and CDR2 SNTAGT. The CDR3 spells CASSQEVGDRRTFF. For the CDR3, the DNA is TGTGCCAGCAGTCAAGAGGTGGGGGACCGCAGGACGTTCTTC.

The chain links TRBV24-1 to TRBJ1-5, with a weak D call TRBD1 (5 bases). The CDR3 sequence is 12 residues long. The V gene's germline CDR1 is KGHDR and CDR2 SFDVKD. V lost 9 bases and J lost 4, with 9 bases in between. CDR3 nucleotide sequence: TGTGCCACCCTTCCAGGGAATCAGCCCCAGCATTTT. It specifies CATLPGNQPQHF.

V gene TRBV2 combines with J gene TRBJ2-1, with D maybe TRBD1 (7 bases). Germline V gene data show CDR1 as SNHLY and CDR2 as FYNNEI. The V and J ends lost 6 bases and 10 bases respectively, with 34 bases between them. This CDR3 region has 19 residues. The DNA for the CDR3 is TGTGCCAGCAGCGCGGAGGGGGCCCCCACAATGAGCGGTTCCCCGGAGCAGTTCTTC. Translated, it gives CASSAEGAPTMSGSPEQFF.

The rearrangement uses TRBV21-1 and TRBJ1-2. TRBV21-1 counts as a pseudogene. The CDR3 has 15 amino acids. The CDR3 loop is CASSKREGDHYGYTF. The CDR3 DNA sequence: TGTGCCAGCAGCAAACGTGAAGGAGACCACTATGGCTACACCTTC.

The V call is TRBV7-3, the J call TRBJ2-2; a possible D gene is TRBD2 (5 bases). The germline V gene has CDR1 SGHTA and CDR2 FQGTGA. V lost 5 bases and J 2 bases, leaving 9 bases between the germline ends. The CDR3 runs to 14 residues. The CDR3 nucleotides are TGTGCCAGCAGCGGACTGGGAAACACCGGGGAGCTGTTTTTT. It encodes CASSGLGNTGELFF.

The chain combines TRBV3-1 (or the pseudogene TRBV3-2) with TRBJ1-1; 8 positions match TRBD1. The germline CDR1 and CDR2 sequences are LGHDT and YNNKEL (reference sequence). The CDR3 consists of 12 residues. The J segment lost 10 bases and the V segment lost 2 bases, leaving 3 bases of the junction unmatched. In DNA form, the CDR3 reads TGTGCCAGCAGCCAACCAACAGGGGGAGCTTTCTTT. The encoded protein is CASSQPTGGAFF.

This chain joins TRBV12-3 or TRBV12-4 and TRBJ2-7; TRBD1 matches 8 bases. V shed 5 bases, J shed 8 bases, and the junction held 8 bases outside the gene matches. This CDR3 contains 13 residues. The CDR3 sequence is CASSPPGQDKQYF. DNA for the CDR3: TGTGCCAGCAGTCCACCGGGACAGGATAAGCAGTACTTC.

The chain employs TRBV5-4 and TRBJ2-7, with 7 positions matching TRBD1. Germline CDR1 SGHNT, CDR2 YYREEE (reference sequence). V shed 3 bases and J 5 bases; nucleotides not matched to a gene: 8. The CDR3 runs to 14 residues. CDR3 in DNA: TGTGCCAGCAGCTCACCGGGACAGAGGCACGAGCAGTACTTC. This codes for CASSSPGQRHEQYF.

The chain joins TRBV3-1 (or the pseudogene TRBV3-2) to TRBJ1-1, with D perhaps matching TRBD1 (6 bases). V lost 0 bases and J lost 7, with 9 bases in between. The germline V gene has CDR1 LGHDT and CDR2 YNNKEL (reference sequence). This CDR3 contains 13 residues. The CDR3 protein is CASSQDTGSEAFF. The CDR3 nucleotides read TGTGCCAGCAGCCAAGATACAGGGAGTGAAGCTTTCTTT.

The rearrangement links TRBV5-4 to TRBJ1-2; 9 positions match TRBD1. The CDR3 consists of 13 residues. The trim removed 4 bases at V and 4 bases at J, leaving 2 bases unmatched. Per germline, CDR1 SGHNT and CDR2 YYREEE (reference sequence). The CDR3 is CASSRDRVYGYTF. CDR3 coding DNA: TGTGCCAGCAGCAGGGACAGGGTCTATGGCTACACCTTC.

The V call is TRBV11-2, the J call TRBJ2-2, with 8 nucleotides matching TRBD1. With V trimmed by 5 bases and J by 1 base, 3 bases remained unmatched. Germline V gene lookup returns CDR1 SGHAT and CDR2 FQNNGV. This CDR3 spans 15 amino acids. CDR3 DNA: TGTGCCAGCAGCCCAGGACAGGGGAACACCGGGGAGCTGTTTTTT. Translating gives CASSPGQGNTGELFF.